This T cell receptor beta chain was recorded in a study of beta chain features in type 1 diabetes. Study-wide findings and caveats: People with Type 1 diabetes carried modestly yet significantly shorter TCRB CDR3s in all four CD4+ subsets.

The CDR3 contains 17 residues. Unmatched junction bases numbered 3, after V lost 5 bases and J lost 0 bases. The germline gives CDR1 SGHTA, CDR2 FQGNSA. Sequencing targeted expressed TCRB transcripts, as all isolated RNA had been reverse transcribed. TCRdb's table, derived via immunoSEQ multiplex PCR, lists solely in-frame clones and lacks some. The sample shows around 40,000 clones, approximately 72% of them seen only once. This clone was counted between two and nine times. As yet, its antigen is unknown. The chain has TRBV7-2 and TRBJ2-6; 11 bases are shared with TRBD2. The receptor comes from a woman aged 18-30 years with type 1 diabetes. The specimen sequenced was Tregs from blood. The CDR3 DNA sequence: TGTGCCAGCAGCCTTAGCGGGGGGGCCTCTGGGGCCAACGTCCTGACTTTC. It translates to CASSLSGGASGANVLTF.